This entry lists 19 T cell receptor beta chains sequenced from one sample in a study of CD8 T cells in ankylosing spondylitis. In TCRdb, the 5' RACE reads were re-called with MiXCR into one record per CDR3 protein. The data show nearly 350,000 distinct CDR3 sequences, roughly 14% seen once. The sequenced sample was blood, either unsorted or a sorted T cell fraction (not recorded which). These receptors were obtained from a male donor with ankylosing spondylitis or in good health (not recorded which).

V and J are TRBV10-3 and TRBJ2-2; D gene ambiguous. The CDR3 loop spans 13 amino acids. V lost 8 bases, J lost 5 bases, and 12 bases lay in between. The germline CDR1 and CDR2 sequences are ENHRY and SYGVKD. CDR3 nucleotides: TGTGCCATCGGTGGGGTTTCGACCGGGGAGCTGTTTTTT. Protein product: CAIGGVSTGELFF.

In this sample, this clonotype turned up a few times. The rearrangement links TRBV4-1 to TRBJ2-1, with 9 bases identical to TRBD2. Germline CDR1 reads MGHRA; CDR2 reads YSYEKL. V gave up 0 bases and J gave up 4 bases; unmatched junction bases: 1. CDR3 length equals 15 residues. This chain's CDR3 is CASSQELAGYNEQFF. CDR3 bases: TGCGCCAGCAGCCAAGAGCTAGCGGGGTACAATGAGCAGTTCTTC.

This clonotype was picked up a small number of times. The chain couples TRBV29-1 to TRBJ2-5; TRBD1 aligns across 10 bases. Germline V gene data show CDR1 as SQVTM and CDR2 as ANQGSEA. The CDR3 length is 14 residues. The ends lost 5 bases at V and 4 bases at J; junction bases unmatched: 7. The CDR3 bases are TGCAGCGTTCGTCGGGACAGGGGCCGAGAGACCCAGTACTTC. This encodes CSVRRDRGRETQYF. Full variable domain (outside the CDR3, taken from reference TRBV29-1 and TRBJ2-5): SAVISQKPSRDICQRGTSLTIQCQVDSQVTMMFWYRQQPGQSLTLIATANQGSEATYESGFVIDKFPISRPNLTFSTLTVSNMSPEDSSIYLCSVRRDRGRETQYFGPGTRLLVL.

This clonotype was observed a few times. The J gene is TRBJ2-1, the V gene TRBV2; 10 nucleotides match TRBD1. CDR1 and CDR2 from the germline V gene are SNHLY and FYNNEI. Trimming took 6 bases from V and 6 from J; bases not matched to a gene: 8. This CDR3 region has 15 residues. The CDR3 loop reads CASRPDRGPFNEQFF. CDR3 nucleotides: TGTGCCAGCAGGCCCGACAGGGGGCCCTTCAATGAGCAGTTCTTC.

In this sample, this clonotype turned up a few times. The V and J genes are TRBV20-1 and TRBJ1-6, with D perhaps matching TRBD1 (6 bases). The CDR3 is 17 residues long. CDR1 is DFQATT and CDR2 is SNEGSKA in the germline V gene (reference sequence). The ends were cut back, 2 bases at V and 7 bases at J, with 21 bases in the middle. CDR3 protein: CSARPTGGTTNNSPLHF. As DNA, the CDR3 is TGCAGTGCTAGACCAACAGGCGGGACAACTAACAATTCACCCCTCCACTTT.

This clonotype was seen a handful of times. The chain couples TRBV10-3 to TRBJ1-4; no definite D call. There are 15 residues in the CDR3. V lost 2 bases and J lost 4, with 11 bases in between. Germline values: CDR1 ENHRY, CDR2 SYGVKD. The CDR3 DNA reads as TGTGCCATCAGTGAGGGGAGGGCGAATAATGAAAAACTGTTTTTT. Its translation: CAISEGRANNEKLFF.

The V call is TRBV5-1, the J call TRBJ2-3; 12 bases are shared with TRBD2. The V and J ends lost 2 bases and 4 bases, in that order; junction bases with no gene match: 5. Germline CDR1 reads SGHRS; CDR2 reads YFSETQ. This CDR3 has 16 residues. The chain's CDR3 is CASSLLAGGAADTQYF. The CDR3 DNA is TGCGCCAGCAGCTTACTAGCGGGGGGCGCGGCAGATACGCAGTATTTT.

This clonotype has just a few counts. This rearrangement joins TRBV3-1 to TRBJ1-6; D unclear. Trimming shortened V by 4 bases and J by 12 bases, and 22 bases separated the two germline ends. This CDR3 region has 16 residues. CDR1 and CDR2 (germline): LGHDT, YNNKEL (reference sequence). The CDR3 DNA sequence: TGTGCCAGCAGCCCCCCCGGAGGGCAGGCCCGTGGACCCCTCCACTTT. Translation gives CASSPPGGQARGPLHF.

This clonotype has only a few counts. The gene calls are TRBV5-1 and TRBJ2-3; 9 nucleotides match TRBD2. CDR3 size: 14 residues. J lost 8 bases, V lost 1 base, and 5 bases had no gene match. Germline-derived CDR1 and CDR2 are SGHRS and YFSETQ. The CDR3 sequence: CASSLLLAGPTQYF. CDR3 sequence (DNA): TGCGCCAGCAGCTTGCTTCTAGCGGGGCCTACGCAGTATTTT.

The table lists this clonotype with many counts. The chain recombines TRBV10-3 with TRBJ2-4, with 7 bases fitting TRBD1. CDR1 is ENHRY and CDR2 is SYGVKD in the germline V gene. Germline trimming cut 3 bases from V and 3 bases from J; bases unmatched to any gene: 5. The CDR3 runs to 15 residues. The CDR3: CAISEGQDDKNIQYF. CDR3 nucleotide sequence: TGTGCCATCAGTGAAGGACAGGATGACAAAAACATTCAGTACTTC.

The V gene is TRBV7-2, the J gene TRBJ2-2; 10 bases map to TRBD2. Looked up from germline, CDR1 is SGHTA and CDR2 is FQGNSA. V lost 2 bases and J lost 6; bases outside the gene matches: 3. CDR3 length equals 15 residues. This CDR3 is CASSLQRGGSGELFF. In DNA, the CDR3 is TGTGCCAGCAGCTTACAGCGGGGGGGCTCCGGGGAGCTGTTTTTT.

This sequence joins TRBV4-2 and TRBJ1-2; D unclear. CDR3 size: 14 residues. V gave up 4 bases and J gave up 7 bases, with 16 bases separating them. Germline V CDR1 and CDR2: LGHNA, YNFKEQ. The CDR3 sequence is CASSPDASAVGYTF. CDR3 nucleotide sequence: TGTGCCAGCAGCCCCGACGCTAGTGCAGTTGGCTACACCTTC.

The rearrangement joins TRBV19 to TRBJ2-7; 11 nucleotides line up with TRBD2. Unmatched junction bases numbered 4, after V lost 3 bases and J lost 0 bases. The CDR3 extends over 16 amino acids. In germline, CDR1 is LNHDA, CDR2 SQIVND (reference sequence). The chain's CDR3 is CASSILTSGSSYEQYF. As DNA, the CDR3 is TGTGCCAGTAGTATCCTAACTAGCGGGAGCTCCTACGAGCAGTACTTC.

In its sample, this clonotype was seen a few times. V usage is TRBV6-5 and J usage is TRBJ1-1, with 9 bases fitting TRBD1. Per the germline V gene, CDR1 is MNHEY and CDR2 is SVGAGI. Trimming at V came to 0 bases and at J to 4 bases, leaving 3 bases not matched to a gene. The CDR3 has 15 amino acids. This CDR3 reads CASSYSRQGVTEAFF. In nucleotides, the CDR3 is TGTGCCAGCAGTTACTCGAGACAGGGGGTCACTGAAGCTTTCTTT.

J is TRBJ2-5 and V is TRBV4-1; 12 bases line up with TRBD2. The CDR3 runs 14 residues. V shed 4 bases and J 5 bases; nucleotides not matched to a gene: 2. In germline, CDR1 is MGHRA, CDR2 YSYEKL. For the CDR3, the DNA is TGCGCCAGCAGCCCTAGCGGGAGGGAGGAGACCCAGTACTTC. Residues: CASSPSGREETQYF.

The rearrangement uses TRBV6-5 and TRBJ2-3; D could derive from TRBD1 or TRBD2 (5 bases each). V lost 2 bases to trimming and J lost 2 bases, with 11 bases between them. CDR3 length: 15 residues. Germline CDR1 is MNHEY and CDR2 is SVGAGI. The CDR3 here is CASSYGQGPTDTQYF. As DNA, the CDR3 is TGTGCCAGCAGTTACGGGCAGGGACCCACAGATACGCAGTATTTT.

This clonotype was seen only a few times. The chain's CDR3 is CASSFTGGRRETQYF. The CDR3 coding sequence is TGTGCCAGCAGTTTCACAGGGGGGCGACGAGAGACCCAGTACTTC. The chain links TRBV12-3 or TRBV12-4 to TRBJ2-5; 8 bases align to TRBD1. Trimming cost V 3 bases and J 4 bases; bases outside gene matches: 7. The CDR3 is 15 amino acids.

The CDR3, as DNA: TGCAGCGACCTAAGGGACAGGGGGCATGGCTACACCTTC. The encoded protein is CSDLRDRGHGYTF. The chain combines TRBV29-1 with TRBJ1-2, with 12 bases identical to TRBD1. With V trimmed by 7 bases and J by 6 bases, 6 bases remained unmatched. From germline, CDR1 is SQVTM and CDR2 ANQGSEA. The CDR3 covers 13 residues.

At least ten counts were recorded for this clonotype. This chain links TRBV4-2 with TRBJ2-3; 7 bases align to TRBD2. Germline CDR1 LGHNA, CDR2 YNFKEQ. V trimming: 0 bases; J trimming: 0 bases; junction bases outside the gene matches: 9. This CDR3 has 18 amino acids. The CDR3 bases are TGTGCCAGCAGCCAAGACGTTTTGCGGGGGTCAAGCACAGATACGCAGTATTTT. It translates to CASSQDVLRGSSTDTQYF.